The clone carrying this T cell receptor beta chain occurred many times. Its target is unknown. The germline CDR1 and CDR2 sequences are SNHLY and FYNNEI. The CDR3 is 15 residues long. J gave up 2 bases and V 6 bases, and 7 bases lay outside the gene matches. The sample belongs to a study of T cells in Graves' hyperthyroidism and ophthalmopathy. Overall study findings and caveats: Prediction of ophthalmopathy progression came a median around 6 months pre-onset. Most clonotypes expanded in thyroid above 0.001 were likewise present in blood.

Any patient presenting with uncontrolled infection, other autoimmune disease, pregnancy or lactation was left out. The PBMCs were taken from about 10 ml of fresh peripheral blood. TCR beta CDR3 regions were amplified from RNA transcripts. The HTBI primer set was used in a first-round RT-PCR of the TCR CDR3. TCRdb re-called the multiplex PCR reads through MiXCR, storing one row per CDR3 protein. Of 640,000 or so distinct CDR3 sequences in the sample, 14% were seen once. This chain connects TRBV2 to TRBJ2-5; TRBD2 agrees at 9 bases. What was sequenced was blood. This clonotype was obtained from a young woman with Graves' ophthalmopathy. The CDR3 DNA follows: TGTGCCAGCAGAACAACTAGCGGGCCTCAAGAGACCCAGTACTTC. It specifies CASRTTSGPQETQYF.